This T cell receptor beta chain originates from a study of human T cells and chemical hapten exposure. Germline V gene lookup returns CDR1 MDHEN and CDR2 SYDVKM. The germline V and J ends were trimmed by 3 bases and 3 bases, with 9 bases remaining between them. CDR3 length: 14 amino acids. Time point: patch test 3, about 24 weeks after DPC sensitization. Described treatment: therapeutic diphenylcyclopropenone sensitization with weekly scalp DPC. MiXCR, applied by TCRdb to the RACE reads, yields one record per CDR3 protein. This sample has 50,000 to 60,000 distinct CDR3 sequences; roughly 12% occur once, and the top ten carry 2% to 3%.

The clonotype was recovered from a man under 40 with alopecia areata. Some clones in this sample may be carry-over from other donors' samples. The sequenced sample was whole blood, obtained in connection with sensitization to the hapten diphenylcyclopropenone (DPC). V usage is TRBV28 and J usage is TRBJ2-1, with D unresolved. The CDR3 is CASSLKGYYNEQFF. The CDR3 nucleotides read TGTGCCAGCAGTTTGAAGGGATACTACAATGAGCAGTTCTTC.